The clone carrying this TCR beta chain was counted many times. The target antigen is unknown. This specimen belongs to a study of human T cells and chemical hapten exposure. Across the whole study: TCR yields per sample varied mostly from small pooled library volume differences.

Indicated time point: healthy volunteer bleed at 2 weeks. Whole blood, unfractionated, served as the material for total RNA extraction. Separate cDNA molecules received unique molecular identifiers, which the library attached to them. Original methodology: From about 20,000 to 690,000 TCRs were found per sample, with a median of around 100,000. TCRdb re-derived calls from the RACE reads in MiXCR, one entry per CDR3 protein. Clone size and V and J calls follow TCRdb, not the original study. The repertoire holds about 93,000 distinct CDR3 sequences, with roughly 8.5% as singletons. Trimming cost V 4 bases and J 8 bases, with 15 bases left between them. This CDR3 has 13 residues. Per germline, CDR1 SGHRS and CDR2 YFSETQ. Study findings and constraints: No shift was seen in TCRs above 1 in 1000 frequency with DPC sensitization.

This sequence originates from a female donor in good health. Some clones in this sample may be carry-over from other donors' samples. Sequenced input: whole blood. The V gene is TRBV5-1, the J gene TRBJ1-1; the D gene is possibly TRBD1 (5 bases). CDR3: CASSPEGLIEAFF. CDR3 nucleotide sequence: TGCGCCAGCAGCCCGGAGGGGTTGATCGAAGCTTTCTTT.